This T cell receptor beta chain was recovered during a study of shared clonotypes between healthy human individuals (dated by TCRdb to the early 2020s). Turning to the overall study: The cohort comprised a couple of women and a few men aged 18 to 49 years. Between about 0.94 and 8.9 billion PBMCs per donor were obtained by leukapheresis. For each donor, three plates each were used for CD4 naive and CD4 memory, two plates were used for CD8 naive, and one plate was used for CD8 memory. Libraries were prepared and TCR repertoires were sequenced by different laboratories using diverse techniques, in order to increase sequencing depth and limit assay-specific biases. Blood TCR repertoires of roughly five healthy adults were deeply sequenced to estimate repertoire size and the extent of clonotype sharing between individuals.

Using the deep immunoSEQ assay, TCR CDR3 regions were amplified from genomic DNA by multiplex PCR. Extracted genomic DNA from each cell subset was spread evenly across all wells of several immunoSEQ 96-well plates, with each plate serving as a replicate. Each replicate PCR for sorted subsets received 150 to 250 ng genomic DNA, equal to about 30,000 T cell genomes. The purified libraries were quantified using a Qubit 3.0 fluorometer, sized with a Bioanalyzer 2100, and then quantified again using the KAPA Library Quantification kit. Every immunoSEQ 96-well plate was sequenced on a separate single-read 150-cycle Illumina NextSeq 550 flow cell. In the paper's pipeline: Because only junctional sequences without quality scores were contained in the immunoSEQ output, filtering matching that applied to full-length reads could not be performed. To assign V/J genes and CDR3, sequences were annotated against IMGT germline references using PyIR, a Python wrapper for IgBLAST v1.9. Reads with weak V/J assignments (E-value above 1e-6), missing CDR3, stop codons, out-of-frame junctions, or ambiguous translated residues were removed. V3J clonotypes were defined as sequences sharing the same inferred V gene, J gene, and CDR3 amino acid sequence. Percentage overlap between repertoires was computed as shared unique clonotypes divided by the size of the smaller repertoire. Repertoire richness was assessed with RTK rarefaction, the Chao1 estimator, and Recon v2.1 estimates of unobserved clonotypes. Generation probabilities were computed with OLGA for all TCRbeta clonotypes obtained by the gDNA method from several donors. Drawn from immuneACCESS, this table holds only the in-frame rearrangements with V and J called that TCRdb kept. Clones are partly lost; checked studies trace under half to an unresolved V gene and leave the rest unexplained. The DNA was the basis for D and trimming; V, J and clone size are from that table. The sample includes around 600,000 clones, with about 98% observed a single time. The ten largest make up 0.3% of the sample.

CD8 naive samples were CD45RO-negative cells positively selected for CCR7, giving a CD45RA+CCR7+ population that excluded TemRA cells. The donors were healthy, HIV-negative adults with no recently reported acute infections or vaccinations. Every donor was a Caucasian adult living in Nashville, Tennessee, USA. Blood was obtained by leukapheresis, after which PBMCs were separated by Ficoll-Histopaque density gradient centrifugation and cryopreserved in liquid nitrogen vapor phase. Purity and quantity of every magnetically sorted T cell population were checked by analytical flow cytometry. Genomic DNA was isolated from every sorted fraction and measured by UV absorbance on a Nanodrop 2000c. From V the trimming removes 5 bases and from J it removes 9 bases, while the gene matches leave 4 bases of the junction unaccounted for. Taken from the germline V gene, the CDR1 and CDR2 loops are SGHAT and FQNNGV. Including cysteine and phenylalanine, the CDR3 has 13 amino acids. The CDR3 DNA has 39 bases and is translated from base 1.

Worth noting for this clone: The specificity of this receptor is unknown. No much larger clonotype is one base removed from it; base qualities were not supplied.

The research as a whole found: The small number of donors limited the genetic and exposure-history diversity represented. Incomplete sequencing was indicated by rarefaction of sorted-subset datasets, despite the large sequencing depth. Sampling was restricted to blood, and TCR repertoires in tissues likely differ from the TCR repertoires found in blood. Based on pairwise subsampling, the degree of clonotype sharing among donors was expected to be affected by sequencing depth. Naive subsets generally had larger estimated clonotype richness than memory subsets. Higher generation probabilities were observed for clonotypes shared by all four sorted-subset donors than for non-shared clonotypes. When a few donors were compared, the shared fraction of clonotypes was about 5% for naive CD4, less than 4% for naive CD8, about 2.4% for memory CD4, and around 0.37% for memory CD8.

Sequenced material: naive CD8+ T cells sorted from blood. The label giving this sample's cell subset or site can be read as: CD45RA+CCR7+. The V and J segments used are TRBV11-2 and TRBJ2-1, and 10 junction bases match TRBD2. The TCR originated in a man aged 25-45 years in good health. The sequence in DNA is TGTGCCAGCAGCCCCCTAGCGGGAGCTGAGCAGTTCTTC. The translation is CASSPLAGAEQFF. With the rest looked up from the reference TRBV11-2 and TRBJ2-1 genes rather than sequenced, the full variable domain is EAGVAQSPRYKIIEKRQSVAFWCNPISGHATLYWYQQILGQGPKLLIQFQNNGVVDDSQLPKDRFSAERLKGVDSTLKIQPAKLEDSAVYLCASSPLAGAEQFFGPGTRLTVL.